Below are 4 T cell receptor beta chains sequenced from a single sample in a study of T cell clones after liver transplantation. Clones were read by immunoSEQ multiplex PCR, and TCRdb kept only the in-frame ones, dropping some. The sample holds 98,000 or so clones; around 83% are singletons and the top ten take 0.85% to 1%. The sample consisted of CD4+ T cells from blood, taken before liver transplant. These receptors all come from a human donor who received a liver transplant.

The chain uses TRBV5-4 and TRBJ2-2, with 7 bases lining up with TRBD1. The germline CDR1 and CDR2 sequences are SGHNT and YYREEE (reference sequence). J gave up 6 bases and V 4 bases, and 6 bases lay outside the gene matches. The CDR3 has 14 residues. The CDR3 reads CASSQDRPPGELFF. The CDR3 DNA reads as TGTGCCAGCAGCCAGGACAGGCCCCCCGGGGAGCTGTTTTTT.

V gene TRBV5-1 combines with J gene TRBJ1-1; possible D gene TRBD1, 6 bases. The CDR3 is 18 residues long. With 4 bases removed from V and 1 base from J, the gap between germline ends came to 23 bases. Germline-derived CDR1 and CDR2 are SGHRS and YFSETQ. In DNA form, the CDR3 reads TGCGCCAGCAGCCCGGGTTGGGGCAGGGGATATTCGAACACTGAAGCTTTCTTT. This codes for CASSPGWGRGYSNTEAFF.

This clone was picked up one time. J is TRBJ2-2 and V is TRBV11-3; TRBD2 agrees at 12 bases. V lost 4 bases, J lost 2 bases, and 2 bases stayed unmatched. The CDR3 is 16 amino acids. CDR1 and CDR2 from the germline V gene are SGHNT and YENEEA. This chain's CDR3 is CASSSGLAGNTGELFF. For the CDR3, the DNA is TGTGCCAGCAGCTCGGGACTAGCGGGTAACACCGGGGAGCTGTTTTTT.

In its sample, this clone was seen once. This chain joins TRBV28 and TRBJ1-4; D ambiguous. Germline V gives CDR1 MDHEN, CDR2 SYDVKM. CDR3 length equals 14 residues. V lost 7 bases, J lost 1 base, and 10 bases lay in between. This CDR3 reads CASIKGGTNEKLFF. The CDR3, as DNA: TGTGCCAGCATTAAAGGAGGAACTAATGAAAAACTGTTTTTT.